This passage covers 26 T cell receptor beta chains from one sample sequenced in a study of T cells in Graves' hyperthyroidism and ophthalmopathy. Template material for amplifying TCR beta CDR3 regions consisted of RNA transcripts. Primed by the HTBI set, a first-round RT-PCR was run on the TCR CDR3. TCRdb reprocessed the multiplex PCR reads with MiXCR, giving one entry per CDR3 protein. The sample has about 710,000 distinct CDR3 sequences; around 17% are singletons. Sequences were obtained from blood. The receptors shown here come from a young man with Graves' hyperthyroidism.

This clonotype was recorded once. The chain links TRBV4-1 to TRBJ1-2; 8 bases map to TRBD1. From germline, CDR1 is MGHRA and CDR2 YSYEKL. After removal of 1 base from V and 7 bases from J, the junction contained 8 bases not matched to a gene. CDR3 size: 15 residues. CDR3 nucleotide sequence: TGCGCCAGCAGCCAAGTGGCCGGACAGGGTCCTGGCTACACCTTC. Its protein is CASSQVAGQGPGYTF.

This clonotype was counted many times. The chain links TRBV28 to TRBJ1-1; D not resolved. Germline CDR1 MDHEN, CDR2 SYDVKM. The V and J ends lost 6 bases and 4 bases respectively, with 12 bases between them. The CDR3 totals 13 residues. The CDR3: CASRDRWGTEAFF. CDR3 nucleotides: TGTGCCAGCAGGGACCGATGGGGCACTGAAGCTTTCTTT.

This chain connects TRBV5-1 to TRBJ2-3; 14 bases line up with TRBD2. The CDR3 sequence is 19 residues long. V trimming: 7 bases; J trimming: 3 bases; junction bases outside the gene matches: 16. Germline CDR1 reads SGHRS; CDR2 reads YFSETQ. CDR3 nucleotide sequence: TGCGCCAGCCGACTACAAAGACTAGCGGGAGGGAGGTGGACAGATACGCAGTATTTT. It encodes CASRLQRLAGGRWTDTQYF.

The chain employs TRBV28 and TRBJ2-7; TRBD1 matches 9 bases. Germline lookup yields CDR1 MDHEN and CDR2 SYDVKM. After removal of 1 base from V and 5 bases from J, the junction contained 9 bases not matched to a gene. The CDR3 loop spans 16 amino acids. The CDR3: CASSLSPSGQGHEQYF. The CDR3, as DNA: TGTGCCAGCAGTTTATCCCCGTCGGGACAGGGACACGAGCAGTACTTC.

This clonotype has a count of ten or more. For the CDR3, the DNA is TGTGCCAGCTCACCCCGTGTGCAGGGGGCGAGCGGGAATCAGCCCCAGCATTTT. Protein sequence: CASSPRVQGASGNQPQHF. This chain links TRBV18 with TRBJ1-5, with 8 nucleotides matching TRBD1. The CDR3 is 18 residues long. Germline loops: CDR1 KGHSH, CDR2 LQKENI. V shed 3 bases and J 4 bases; nucleotides not matched to a gene: 14.

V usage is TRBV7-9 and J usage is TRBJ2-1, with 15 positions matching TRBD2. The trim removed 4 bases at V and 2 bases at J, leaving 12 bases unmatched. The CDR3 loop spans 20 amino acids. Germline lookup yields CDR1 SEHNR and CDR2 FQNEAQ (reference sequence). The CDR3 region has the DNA TGTGCCAGCAGCTCCCCCGGTGGGACTAGCGGGAGGCCAACCTACAATGAGCAGTTCTTC. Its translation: CASSSPGGTSGRPTYNEQFF.

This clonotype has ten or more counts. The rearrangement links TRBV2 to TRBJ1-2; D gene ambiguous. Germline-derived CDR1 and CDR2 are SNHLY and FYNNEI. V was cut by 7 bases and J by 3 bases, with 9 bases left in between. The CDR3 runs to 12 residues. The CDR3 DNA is TGTGCCAGCAAGGACCGGGACTATGGCTACACCTTC. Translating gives CASKDRDYGYTF.

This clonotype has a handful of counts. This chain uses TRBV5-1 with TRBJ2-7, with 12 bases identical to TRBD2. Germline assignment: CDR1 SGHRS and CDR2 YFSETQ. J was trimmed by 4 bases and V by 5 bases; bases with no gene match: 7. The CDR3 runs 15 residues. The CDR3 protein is CASRAGTSGFYEQYF. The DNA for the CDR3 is TGCGCCAGCAGAGCAGGGACTAGCGGGTTTTACGAGCAGTACTTC.

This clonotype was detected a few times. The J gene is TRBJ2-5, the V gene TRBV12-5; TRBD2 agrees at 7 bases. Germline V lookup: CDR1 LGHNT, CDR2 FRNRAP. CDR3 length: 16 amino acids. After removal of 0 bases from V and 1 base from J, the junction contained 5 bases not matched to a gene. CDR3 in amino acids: CASGLVPSGVQETQYF. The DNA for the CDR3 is TGTGCTAGTGGTTTGGTACCTAGCGGCGTCCAAGAGACCCAGTACTTC.

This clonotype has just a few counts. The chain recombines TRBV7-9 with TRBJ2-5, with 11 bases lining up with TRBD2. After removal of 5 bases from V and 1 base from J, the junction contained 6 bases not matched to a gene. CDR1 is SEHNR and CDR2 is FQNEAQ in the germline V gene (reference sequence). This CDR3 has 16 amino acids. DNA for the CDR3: TGTGCCAGCAGCCGAACCGGGACTAGCGGCCAAGAGACCCAGTACTTC. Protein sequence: CASSRTGTSGQETQYF.

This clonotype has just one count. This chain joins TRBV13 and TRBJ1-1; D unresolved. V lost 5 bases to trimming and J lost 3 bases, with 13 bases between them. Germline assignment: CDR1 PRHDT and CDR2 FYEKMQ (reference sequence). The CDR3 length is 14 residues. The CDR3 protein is CASSQDSLDTEAFF. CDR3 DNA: TGTGCCAGCAGCCAAGATTCCCTTGACACTGAAGCTTTCTTT.

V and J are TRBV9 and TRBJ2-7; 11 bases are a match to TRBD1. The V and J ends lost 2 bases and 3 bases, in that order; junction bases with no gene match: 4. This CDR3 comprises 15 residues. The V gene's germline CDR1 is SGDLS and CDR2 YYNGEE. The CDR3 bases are TGTGCCAGCAGCGTTGGGGACAGGGGGTTCTACGAGCAGTACTTC. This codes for CASSVGDRGFYEQYF.

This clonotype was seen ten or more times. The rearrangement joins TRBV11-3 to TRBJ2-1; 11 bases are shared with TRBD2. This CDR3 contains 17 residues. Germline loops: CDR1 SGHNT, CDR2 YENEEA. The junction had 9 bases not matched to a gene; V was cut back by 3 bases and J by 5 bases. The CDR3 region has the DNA TGTGCCAGCAGCTTCCGGGGGACTAGCGGAGCCGACAATGAGCAGTTCTTC. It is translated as CASSFRGTSGADNEQFF.

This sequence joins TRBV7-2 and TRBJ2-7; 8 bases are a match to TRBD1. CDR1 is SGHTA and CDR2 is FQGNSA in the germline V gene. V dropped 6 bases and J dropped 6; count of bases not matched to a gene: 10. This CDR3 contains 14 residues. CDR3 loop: CASSLPETGGEQYF. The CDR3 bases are TGTGCCAGCAGTCTTCCCGAAACAGGGGGCGAGCAGTACTTC.

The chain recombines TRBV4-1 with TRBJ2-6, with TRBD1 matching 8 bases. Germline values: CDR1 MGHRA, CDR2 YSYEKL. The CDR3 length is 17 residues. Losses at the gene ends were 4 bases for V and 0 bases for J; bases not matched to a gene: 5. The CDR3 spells CASSLGTGNSGANVLTF. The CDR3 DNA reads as TGCGCCAGCAGCCTCGGGACAGGAAACTCTGGGGCCAACGTCCTGACTTTC.

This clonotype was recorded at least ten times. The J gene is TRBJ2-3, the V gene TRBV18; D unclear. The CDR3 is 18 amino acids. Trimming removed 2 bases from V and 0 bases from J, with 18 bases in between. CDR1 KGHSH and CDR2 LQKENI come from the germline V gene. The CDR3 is CASSPRPSAVTSTDTQYF. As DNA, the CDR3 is TGTGCCAGCTCACCAAGGCCGTCGGCGGTTACTAGCACAGATACGCAGTATTTT.

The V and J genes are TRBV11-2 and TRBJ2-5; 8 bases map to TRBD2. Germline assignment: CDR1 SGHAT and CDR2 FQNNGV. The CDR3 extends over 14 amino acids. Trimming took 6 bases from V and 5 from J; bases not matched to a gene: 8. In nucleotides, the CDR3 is TGTGCCAGCAGTCCCCTGGGCGGGAGGGAGACCCAGTACTTC. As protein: CASSPLGGRETQYF.

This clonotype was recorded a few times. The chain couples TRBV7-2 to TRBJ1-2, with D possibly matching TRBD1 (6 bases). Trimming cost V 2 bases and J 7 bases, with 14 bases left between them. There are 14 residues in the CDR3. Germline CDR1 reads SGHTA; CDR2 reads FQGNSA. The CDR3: CASSLMLGGIGYTF. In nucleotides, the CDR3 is TGTGCCAGCAGCTTAATGTTAGGGGGAATTGGCTACACCTTC.

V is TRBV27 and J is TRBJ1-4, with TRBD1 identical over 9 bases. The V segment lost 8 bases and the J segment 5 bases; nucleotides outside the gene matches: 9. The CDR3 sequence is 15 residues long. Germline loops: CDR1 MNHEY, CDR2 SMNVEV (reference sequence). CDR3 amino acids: CASSSPDRGNEKLFF. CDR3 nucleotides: TGTGCCAGCTCATCCCCCGACAGGGGGAATGAAAAACTGTTTTTT.

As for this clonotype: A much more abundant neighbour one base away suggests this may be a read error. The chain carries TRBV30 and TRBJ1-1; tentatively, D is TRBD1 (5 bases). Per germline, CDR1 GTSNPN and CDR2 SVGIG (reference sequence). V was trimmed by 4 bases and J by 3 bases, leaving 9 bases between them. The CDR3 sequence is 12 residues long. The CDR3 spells CAWNRLDTEAFF. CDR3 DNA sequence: TGTGCCTGGAACAGGTTGGACACTGAAGCTTTCTTT.

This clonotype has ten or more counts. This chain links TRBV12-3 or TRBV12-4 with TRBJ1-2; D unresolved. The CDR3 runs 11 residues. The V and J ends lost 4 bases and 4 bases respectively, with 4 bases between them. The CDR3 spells CASSSSYGYTF. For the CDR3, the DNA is TGTGCCAGCAGTTCCAGCTATGGCTACACCTTC.

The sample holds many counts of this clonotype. CDR3: CSASVAMRETQYF. In nucleotides, the CDR3 is TGCAGTGCTAGTGTCGCGATGAGAGAGACCCAGTACTTC. The V gene is TRBV20-1, the J gene TRBJ2-5; D not certain. CDR1 is DFQATT and CDR2 is SNEGSKA in the germline V gene (reference sequence). V gave up 3 bases and J gave up 4 bases, with 12 bases separating them. The length of the CDR3 is 13 residues.

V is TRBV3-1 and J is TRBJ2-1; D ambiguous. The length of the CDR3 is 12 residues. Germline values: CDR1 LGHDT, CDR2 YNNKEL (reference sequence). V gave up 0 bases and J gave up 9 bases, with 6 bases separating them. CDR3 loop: CASSQDSSEQFF. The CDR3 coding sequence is TGTGCCAGCAGCCAAGACTCGAGTGAGCAGTTCTTC.

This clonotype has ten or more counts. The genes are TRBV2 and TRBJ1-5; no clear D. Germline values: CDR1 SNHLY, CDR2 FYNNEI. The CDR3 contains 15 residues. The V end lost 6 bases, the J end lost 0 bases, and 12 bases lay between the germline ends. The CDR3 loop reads CASSKGRNSNQPQHF. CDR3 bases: TGTGCCAGCAGCAAAGGACGGAATAGCAATCAGCCCCAGCATTTT. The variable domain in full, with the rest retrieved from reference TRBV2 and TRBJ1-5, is EPEVTQTPSHQVTQMGQEVILRCVPISNHLYFYWYRQILGQKVEFLVSFYNNEISEKSEIFDDQFSVERPDGSNFTLKIRSTKLEDSAMYFCASSKGRNSNQPQHFGDGTRLSIL.

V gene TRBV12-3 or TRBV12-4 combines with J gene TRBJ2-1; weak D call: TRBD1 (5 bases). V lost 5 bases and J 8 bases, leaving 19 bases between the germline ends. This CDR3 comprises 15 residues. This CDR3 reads CASSRILVGVDEQFF. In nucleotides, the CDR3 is TGTGCCAGCAGTCGAATACTCGTAGGGGTAGATGAGCAGTTCTTC.

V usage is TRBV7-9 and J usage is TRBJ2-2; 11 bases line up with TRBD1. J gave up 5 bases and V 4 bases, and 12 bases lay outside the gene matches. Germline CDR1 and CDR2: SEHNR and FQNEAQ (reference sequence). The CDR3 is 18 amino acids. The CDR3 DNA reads TGTGCCAGCAGCTCTGGACAGGGGGCGACCCATATAACCGGGGAGCTGTTTTTT. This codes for CASSSGQGATHITGELFF.